This is a list of T cell receptor beta chains from one sample in a study of shared clonotypes between healthy human individuals. TCRdb keeps only in-frame clones here, not all; method: immunoSEQ multiplex PCR. The data contain a few million clones, more than 80% of them singletons. Material: naive CD4+ T cells sorted from blood. The receptors shown here come from a man in his late teens or twenties in good health. Each CDR3 is given with its conserved first and last residue. Each record gives: D gene, V gene, J gene, CDR3 DNA, CDR3 protein. The D gene is left open where the match is weak.

>-|TRBV27|TRBJ1-1
TGTGCCAGCAGTTTGAGACTAATGAACACTGAAGCTTTCTTT
CASSLRLMNTEAFF
>TRBD2|TRBV7-2|TRBJ2-1
TGTGCCAGCAGCTTCGGGACTAGTTATGAGCAGTTCTTC
CASSFGTSYEQFF
>TRBD1|TRBV11-2|TRBJ2-7
TGTGCCACACAAGAGAGACAGGGGTCGTCCTACGAGCAGTACTTC
CATQERQGSSYEQYF
>-|TRBV19|TRBJ1-2
TGTGCCAGTAGTAGTAGGGAGGCCAGTGTGGGCTACACCTTC
CASSSREASVGYTF
>-|TRBV4-1|TRBJ1-1
TGCGCCAGCAGCCAGATAGAAGGGGGGAACACTGAAGCTTTCTTT
CASSQIEGGNTEAFF
>TRBD2|TRBV5-4|TRBJ2-3
TGTGCCAGCAGCTTGGAAGGACTAGCGGGGGTAGGAGATACGCAGTATTTT
CASSLEGLAGVGDTQYF
>TRBD2|TRBV7-2|TRBJ2-5
TGTGCCAGCAGCTTAGTGGGGACTAGTACGAAAGAGACCCAGTACTTC
CASSLVGTSTKETQYF
>TRBD1|TRBV15|TRBJ1-1
TGTGCCACCAGCAGAGATAGATGGACAGGGGGGGACACTGAAGCTTTCTTT
CATSRDRWTGGDTEAFF
>-|TRBV7-7|TRBJ1-1
TGTGCTAGCAGCTTAGAGTCAGGGTCTGAAGCTTTCTTT
CASSLESGSEAFF
>-|TRBV5-1|TRBJ2-3
TGCGCCAGCAGCTTGGGGGGCAGATCCACAGATACGCAGTATTTT
CASSLGGRSTDTQYF
>-|TRBV5-4|TRBJ2-5
TGTGCCAGCAGCTCGATGGGACCAGCGACCCAGTACTTC
CASSSMGPATQYF